This TCR beta chain was captured in a study of cytomegalovirus exposure and HLA in healthy donors. This clone has just one count. The antigen remains unidentified. Overall study findings and caveats: The majority of TCR sequences were rare, yet some public TCRs appeared in many donors.

Trimming left V 5 bases short and J 6 bases short, with 9 bases between. Germline V gives CDR1 MNHNS, CDR2 SASEGT. CDR3 length: 12 residues. In the PCR, 60 Vbeta and 13 Jbeta primers were used. Profiled with immunoSEQ multiplex PCR; TCRdb holds only in-frame clones, not every one. In the table there are some 180,000 clones, about 85% of which are singletons. V and J are TRBV6-1 and TRBJ2-3, with D hard to call. This sequence originates from a boy aged 2 to 10 in good health and CMV-seronegative. Input material: PBMCs. CDR3 sequence: CASSLLEDTQYF. The CDR3 coding sequence is TGTGCCAGCAGTCTTCTTGAGGATACGCAGTATTTT.